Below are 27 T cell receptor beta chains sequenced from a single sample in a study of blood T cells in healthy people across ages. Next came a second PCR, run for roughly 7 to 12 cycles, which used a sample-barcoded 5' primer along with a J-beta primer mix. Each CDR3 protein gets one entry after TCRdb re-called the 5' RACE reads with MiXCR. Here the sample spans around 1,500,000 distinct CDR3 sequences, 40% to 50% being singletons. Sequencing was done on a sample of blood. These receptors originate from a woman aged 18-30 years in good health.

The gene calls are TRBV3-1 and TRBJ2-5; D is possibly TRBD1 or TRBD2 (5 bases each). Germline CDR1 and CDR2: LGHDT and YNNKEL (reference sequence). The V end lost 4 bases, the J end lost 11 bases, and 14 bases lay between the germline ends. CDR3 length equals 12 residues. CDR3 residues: CASSPEGPMQYF. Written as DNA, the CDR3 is TGTGCCAGCAGCCCCGAGGGGCCTATGCAGTACTTC.

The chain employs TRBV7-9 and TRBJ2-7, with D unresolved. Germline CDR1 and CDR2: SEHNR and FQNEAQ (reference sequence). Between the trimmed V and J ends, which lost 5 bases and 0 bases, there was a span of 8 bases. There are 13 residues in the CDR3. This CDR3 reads CASSLPRSYEQYF. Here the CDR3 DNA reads TGTGCCAGCAGCCTCCCTCGCTCCTACGAGCAGTACTTC.

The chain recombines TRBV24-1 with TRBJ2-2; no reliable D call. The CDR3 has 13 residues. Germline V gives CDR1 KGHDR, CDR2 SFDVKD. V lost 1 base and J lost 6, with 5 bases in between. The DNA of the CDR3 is TGTGCCACCAGTGATTTCGCCCCCGGGGAGCTGTTTTTT. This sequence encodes CATSDFAPGELFF.

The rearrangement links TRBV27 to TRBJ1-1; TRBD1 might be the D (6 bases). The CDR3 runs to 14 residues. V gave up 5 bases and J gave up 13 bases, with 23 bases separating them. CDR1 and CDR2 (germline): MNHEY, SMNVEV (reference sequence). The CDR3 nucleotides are TGTGCCAGCAGTACCCTCGCAGGGGCCGGGGCGGTTTTCTTT. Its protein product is CASSTLAGAGAVFF.

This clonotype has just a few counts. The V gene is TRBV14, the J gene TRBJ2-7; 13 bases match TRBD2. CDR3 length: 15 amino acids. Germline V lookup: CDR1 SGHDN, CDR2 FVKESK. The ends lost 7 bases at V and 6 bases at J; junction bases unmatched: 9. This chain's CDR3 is CASIPKTSGRCEQYF. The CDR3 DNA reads TGTGCCAGCATCCCAAAGACTAGCGGGAGGTGCGAGCAGTACTTC.

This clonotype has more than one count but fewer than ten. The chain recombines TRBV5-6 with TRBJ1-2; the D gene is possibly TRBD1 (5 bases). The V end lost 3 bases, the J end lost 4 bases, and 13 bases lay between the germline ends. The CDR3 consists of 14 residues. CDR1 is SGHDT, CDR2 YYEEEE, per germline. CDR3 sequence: CASSSKGRGYGYTF. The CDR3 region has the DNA TGTGCCAGCAGCTCCAAGGGGCGCGGCTATGGCTACACCTTC.

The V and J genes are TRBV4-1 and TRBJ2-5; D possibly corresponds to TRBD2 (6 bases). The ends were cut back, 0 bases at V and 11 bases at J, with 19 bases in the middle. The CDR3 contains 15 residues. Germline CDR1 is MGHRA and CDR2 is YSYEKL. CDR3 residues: CASSQEAGGDNEQYF. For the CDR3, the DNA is TGCGCCAGCAGCCAAGAAGCCGGGGGAGACAATGAGCAGTACTTC.

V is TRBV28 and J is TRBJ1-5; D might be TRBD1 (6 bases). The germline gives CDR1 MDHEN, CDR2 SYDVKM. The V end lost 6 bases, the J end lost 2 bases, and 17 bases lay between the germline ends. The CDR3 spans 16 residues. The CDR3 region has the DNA TGTGCCAGCAGGCCTGAAGGGGGGTACGGCAATCAGCCCCAGCATTTT. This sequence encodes CASRPEGGYGNQPQHF. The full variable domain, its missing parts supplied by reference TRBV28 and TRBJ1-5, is DVKVTQSSRYLVKRTGEKVFLECVQDMDHENMFWYRQDPGLGLRLIYFSYDVKMKEKGDIPEGYSVSREKKERFSLILESASTNQTSMYLCASRPEGGYGNQPQHFGDGTRLSIL.

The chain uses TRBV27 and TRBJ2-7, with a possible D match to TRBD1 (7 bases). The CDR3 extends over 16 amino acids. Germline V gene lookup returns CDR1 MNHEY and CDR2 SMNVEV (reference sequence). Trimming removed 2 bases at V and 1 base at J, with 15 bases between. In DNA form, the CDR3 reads TGTGCCAGCAGTTTAAAAGCAGGGGGGACATCCTACGAGCAGTACTTC. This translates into CASSLKAGGTSYEQYF.

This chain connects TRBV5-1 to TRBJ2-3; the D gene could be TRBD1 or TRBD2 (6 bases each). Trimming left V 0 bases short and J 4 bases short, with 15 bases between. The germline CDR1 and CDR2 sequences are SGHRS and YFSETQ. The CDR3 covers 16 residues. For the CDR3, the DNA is TGCGCCAGCAGCTTGGTCGGGGGCACCGGAGCAGATACGCAGTATTTT. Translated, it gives CASSLVGGTGADTQYF. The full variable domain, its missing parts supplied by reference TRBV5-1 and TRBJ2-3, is KAGVTQTPRYLIKTRGQQVTLSCSPISGHRSVSWYQQTPGQGLQFLFEYFSETQRNKGNFPGRFSGRQFSNSRSEMNVSTLELGDSALYLCASSLVGGTGADTQYFGPGTRLTVL.

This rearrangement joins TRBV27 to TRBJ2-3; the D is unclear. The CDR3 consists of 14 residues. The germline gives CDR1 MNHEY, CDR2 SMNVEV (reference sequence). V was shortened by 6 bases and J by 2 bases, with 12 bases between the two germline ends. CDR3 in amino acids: CASRGWGVTDTQYF. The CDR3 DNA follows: TGTGCCAGCAGGGGGTGGGGTGTCACAGATACGCAGTATTTT.

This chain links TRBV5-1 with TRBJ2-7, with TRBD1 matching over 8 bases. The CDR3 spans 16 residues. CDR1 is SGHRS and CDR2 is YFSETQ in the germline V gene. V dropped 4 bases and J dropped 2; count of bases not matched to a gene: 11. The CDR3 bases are TGCGCCAGCAGCCCACCGGACAGGGCATTCACCTACGAGCAGTACTTC. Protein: CASSPPDRAFTYEQYF.

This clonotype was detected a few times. The CDR3 DNA follows: TGTGCCAGCAGTTTATTGGCGGGGGCTCTCTCCTACGAGCAGTACTTC. This encodes CASSLLAGALSYEQYF. This rearrangement joins TRBV28 to TRBJ2-7; D might be TRBD2 (7 bases). This CDR3 has 16 residues. V was trimmed by 1 base and J by 0 bases, leaving 13 bases between them. CDR1 and CDR2 from the germline V gene are MDHEN and SYDVKM.

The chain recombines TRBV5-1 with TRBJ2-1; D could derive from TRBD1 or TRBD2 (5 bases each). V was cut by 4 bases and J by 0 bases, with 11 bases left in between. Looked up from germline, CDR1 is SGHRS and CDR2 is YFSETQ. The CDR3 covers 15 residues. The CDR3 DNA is TGCGCCAGCAGCACGGGACGGAGCTCCTACAATGAGCAGTTCTTC. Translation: CASSTGRSSYNEQFF. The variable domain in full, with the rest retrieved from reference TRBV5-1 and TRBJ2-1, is KAGVTQTPRYLIKTRGQQVTLSCSPISGHRSVSWYQQTPGQGLQFLFEYFSETQRNKGNFPGRFSGRQFSNSRSEMNVSTLELGDSALYLCASSTGRSSYNEQFFGPGTRLTVL.

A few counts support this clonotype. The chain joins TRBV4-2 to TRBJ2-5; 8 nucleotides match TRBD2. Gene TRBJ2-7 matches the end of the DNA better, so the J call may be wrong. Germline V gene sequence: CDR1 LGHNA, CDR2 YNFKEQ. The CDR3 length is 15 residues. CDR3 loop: CASSGGGSGVGEQYF. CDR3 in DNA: TGTGCCAGCAGCGGGGGGGGTAGCGGGGTCGGCGAGCAGTACTTC.

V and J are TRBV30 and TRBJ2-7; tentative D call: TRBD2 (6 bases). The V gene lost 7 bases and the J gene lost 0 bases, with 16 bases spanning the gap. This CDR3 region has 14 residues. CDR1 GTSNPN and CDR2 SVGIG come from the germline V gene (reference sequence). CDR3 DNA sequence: TGTGCCTCAGCAAATTGGGAGGACTCCTACGAGCAGTACTTC. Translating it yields CASANWEDSYEQYF.

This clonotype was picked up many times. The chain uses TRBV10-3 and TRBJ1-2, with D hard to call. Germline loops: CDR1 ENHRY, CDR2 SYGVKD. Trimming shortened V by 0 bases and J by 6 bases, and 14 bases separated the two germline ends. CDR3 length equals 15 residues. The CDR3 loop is CAISESNQVTHGYTF. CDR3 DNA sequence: TGTGCCATCAGTGAGTCTAACCAAGTTACCCATGGCTACACCTTC.

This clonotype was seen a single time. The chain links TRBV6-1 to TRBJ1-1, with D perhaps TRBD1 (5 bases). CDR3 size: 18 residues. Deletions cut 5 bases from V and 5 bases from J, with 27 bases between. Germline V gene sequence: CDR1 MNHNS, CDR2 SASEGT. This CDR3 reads CASSKFPIMIRGETEAFF. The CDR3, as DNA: TGTGCCAGCAGTAAATTCCCAATAATGATCCGGGGGGAGACTGAAGCTTTCTTT.

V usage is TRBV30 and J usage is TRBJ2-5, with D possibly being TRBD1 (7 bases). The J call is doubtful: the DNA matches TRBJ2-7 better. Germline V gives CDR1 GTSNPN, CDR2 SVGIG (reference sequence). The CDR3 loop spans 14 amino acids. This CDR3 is CAWRRDSPSNEQYF. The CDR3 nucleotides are TGTGCCTGGAGGCGGGACAGCCCAAGCAACGAGCAGTACTTC.

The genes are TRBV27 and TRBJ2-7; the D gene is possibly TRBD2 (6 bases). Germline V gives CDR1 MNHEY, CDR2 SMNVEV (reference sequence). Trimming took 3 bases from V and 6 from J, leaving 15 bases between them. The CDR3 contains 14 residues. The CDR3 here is CASSFRAGSGEQYF. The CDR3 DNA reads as TGTGCCAGCAGTTTTAGGGCGGGAAGTGGCGAGCAGTACTTC.

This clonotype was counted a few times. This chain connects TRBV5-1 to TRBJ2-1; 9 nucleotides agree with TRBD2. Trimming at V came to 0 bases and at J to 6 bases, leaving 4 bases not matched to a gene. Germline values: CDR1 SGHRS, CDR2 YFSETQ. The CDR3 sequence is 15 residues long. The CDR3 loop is CASSLVVSGGNEQFF. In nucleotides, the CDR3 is TGCGCCAGCAGCTTGGTTGTTAGCGGGGGCAATGAGCAGTTCTTC.

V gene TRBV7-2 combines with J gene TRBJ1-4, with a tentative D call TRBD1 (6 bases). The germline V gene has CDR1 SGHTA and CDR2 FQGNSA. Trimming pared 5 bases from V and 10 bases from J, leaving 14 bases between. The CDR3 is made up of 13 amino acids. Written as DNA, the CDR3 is TGTGCCAGCAGCCCACAGGGATATGGAAAACTGTTTTTT. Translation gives CASSPQGYGKLFF.

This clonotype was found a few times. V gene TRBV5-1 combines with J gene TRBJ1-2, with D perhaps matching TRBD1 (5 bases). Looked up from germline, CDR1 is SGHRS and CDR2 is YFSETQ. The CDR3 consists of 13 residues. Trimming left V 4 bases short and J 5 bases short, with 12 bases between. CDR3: CASSPDSFYGYTF. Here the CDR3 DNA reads TGCGCCAGCAGCCCCGACAGTTTTTATGGCTACACCTTC.

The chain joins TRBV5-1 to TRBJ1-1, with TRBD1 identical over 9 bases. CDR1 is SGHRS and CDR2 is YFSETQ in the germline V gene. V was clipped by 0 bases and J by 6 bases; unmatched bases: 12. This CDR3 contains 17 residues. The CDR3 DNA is TGCGCCAGCAGCTTGGGGGACAGGGTTTGGTCTATAGCTGAAGCTTTCTTT. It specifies CASSLGDRVWSIAEAFF.

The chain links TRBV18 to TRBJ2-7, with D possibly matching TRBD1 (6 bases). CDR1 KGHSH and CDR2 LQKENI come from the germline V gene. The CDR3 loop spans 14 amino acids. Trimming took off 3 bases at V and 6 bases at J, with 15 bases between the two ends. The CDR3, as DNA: TGTGCCAGCTCACCGGGGGCAGGTTCAGGCGAGCAGTACTTC. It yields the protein CASSPGAGSGEQYF.

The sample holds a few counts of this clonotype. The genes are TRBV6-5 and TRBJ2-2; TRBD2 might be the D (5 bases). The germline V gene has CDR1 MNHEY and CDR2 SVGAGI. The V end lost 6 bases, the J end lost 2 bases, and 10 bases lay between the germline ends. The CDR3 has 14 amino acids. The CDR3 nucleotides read TGTGCCAGCAGCCCGGGAACCAACACCGGGGAGCTGTTTTTT. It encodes CASSPGTNTGELFF.

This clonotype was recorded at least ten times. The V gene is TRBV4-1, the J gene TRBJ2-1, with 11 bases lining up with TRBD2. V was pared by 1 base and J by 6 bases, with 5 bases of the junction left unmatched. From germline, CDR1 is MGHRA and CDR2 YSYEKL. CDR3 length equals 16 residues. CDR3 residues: CASSQVSLAGVNEQFF. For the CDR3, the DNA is TGCGCCAGCAGCCAAGTGTCACTAGCGGGAGTCAATGAGCAGTTCTTC.